These T cell receptor beta chains were read from a single sample in a study of blood T cells in healthy people across ages. TCRdb reprocessed the 5' RACE reads with MiXCR, giving one entry per CDR3 protein. Here the sample spans roughly 2 million distinct CDR3 sequences, about 50% being singletons. Sequencing used blood. The receptors originated from a woman in her 40s in good health. CDR3s include the opening cysteine and the closing phenylalanine or tryptophan. D genes are given only for firm matches. Some rows have no size entry. The others give once, few or many, or a class for an expanded clone.

j_call | clone_size | d_call | v_call | cdr3_nt | cdr3_aa
TRBJ1-5 | . | . | TRBV28 | TGTGCCAGCAGTTTTCCCTCCGGGGGGGATCAGCCCCAGCATTTT | CASSFPSGGDQPQHF
TRBJ1-5 | . | . | TRBV27 | TGTGCCAGCAGTTTCGGGACGACCAACAATCAGCCCCAGCATTTT | CASSFGTTNNQPQHF
TRBJ2-3 | . | . | TRBV7-2 | TGTGCCAGCAGCTTTGTGGTTCGGCGGGGGCCCACAGATACGCAGTATTTT | CASSFVVRRGPTDTQYF
TRBJ2-7 | . | . | TRBV20-1 | TGCAGTGCCCAGACAGGTGGGGAGCATCGCTACGAGCAGTACTTC | CSAQTGGEHRYEQYF
TRBJ2-1 | few | . | TRBV6-2/TRBV6-3 | TGTGCCAGCCGCTCGACGGGGGAAAAAAGCTCCTACAATGAGCAGTTCTTC | CASRSTGEKSSYNEQFF
TRBJ1-4 | . | TRBD1 | TRBV20-1 | TGCAGTGCTAGAAAGGACAGGGGTCGTGAAAAACTGTTTTTT | CSARKDRGREKLFF
TRBJ2-2 | once | TRBD1 | TRBV20-1 | TGCAGTGCTAAACAGGGGGGTAGGGACACCGGGGAGCTGTTTTTT | CSAKQGGRDTGELFF
TRBJ2-5 | few | . | TRBV28 | TGTGCCAGTAATGCGTCCCCACAGGGGGGGTACCAAGAGACCCAGTACTTC | CASNASPQGGYQETQYF
TRBJ2-1 | . | . | TRBV7-3 | TGTGCCAGCAGCTTTGGTAGGGCCCTAGGCGGTGAGCAGTTCTTC | CASSFGRALGGEQFF
TRBJ2-7 | . | TRBD1 | TRBV20-1 | TGCAGTGCTAGAGGCGGACAGGGGACCTACGAGCAGTACTTC | CSARGGQGTYEQYF
TRBJ2-3 | . | . | TRBV21-1 | TGTGCCAGCGTGATCGGGGGGGCGGTGGATACGCAGTATTTT | CASVIGGAVDTQYF
TRBJ2-3 | . | . | TRBV11-2 | TGTGCCAGCAGGCGACAGTTGAGAGGCACAGATACGCAGTATTTT | CASRRQLRGTDTQYF
TRBJ2-7 | few | . | TRBV6-2/TRBV6-3 | TGTGCCAGCAGTTACTCCTGGCGGGACGAGCAGTACTTC | CASSYSWRDEQYF
TRBJ1-5 | . | . | TRBV20-1 | TGCAGTGCCGTGGGGGCGCGGGGCAATCAGCCCCAGCATTTT | CSAVGARGNQPQHF
TRBJ1-1 | . | . | TRBV28 | TGTGCCAGCAGTTTATTAGGTGCTGAAGCTTTCTTT | CASSLLGAEAFF
TRBJ2-1 | . | . | TRBV4-3 | TGCGCCAGCAGGCAAGCGGCCTCCTACAATGAGCAGTTCTTC | CASRQAASYNEQFF
TRBJ1-5 | . | TRBD1 | TRBV4-3 | TGCGCCAGCAGCCACGCATTCTCGGGACAGGCGAATCAGCCCCAGCATTTT | CASSHAFSGQANQPQHF
TRBJ1-2 | . | . | TRBV7-9 | TGTGCCAGCAGCCTCGATGCGGGGACCCGCTATGGCTACACCTTC | CASSLDAGTRYGYTF
TRBJ2-7 | few | TRBD1 | TRBV11-2 | TGTGCCAGCAGCTTAGTTGTGGGGACAGGGGTAAACTACGAGCAGTACTTC | CASSLVVGTGVNYEQYF
TRBJ2-5 | few | . | TRBV7-2 | TGTGCCAGCACCCTACTTTACGGGGAAGAGACCCAGTACTTC | CASTLLYGEETQYF
TRBJ2-3 | . | TRBD1 | TRBV6-6 | TGTGCCAGCAGTTACTCGGGACAGATTACAGATACGCAGTATTTT | CASSYSGQITDTQYF
TRBJ1-6 | . | . | TRBV5-1 | TGCGCCAGCAGCCGGAGGTCGAATTCACCCCTCCACTTT | CASSRRSNSPLHF
TRBJ1-2 | . | TRBD1 | TRBV4-2 | TGTGCCAGCAGCCGTACTAAGATGAGGGACAGAAGTCGAACAAACTATGGCTACACCTTC | CASSRTKMRDRSRTNYGYTF
TRBJ2-3 | . | TRBD1 | TRBV5-1 | TGCGCCAGCAGCGCGGGACAGGCTGCGCAGTATTTT | CASSAGQAAQYF
TRBJ2-5 | . | . | TRBV7-2 | TGTGCCAGCAGCTTAGGGCCAACGGGGGGCCTCCAAGAGACCCAGTACTTC | CASSLGPTGGLQETQYF
TRBJ2-5 | few | TRBD1 | TRBV5-8 | TGTGCCAGCAGCCGAATGCTCGGGACAGAGTACCAAGAGACCCAGTACTTC | CASSRMLGTEYQETQYF
TRBJ2-7 | few | . | TRBV5-1 | TGCGCCAGCAGCATGGATCCACCAACCCGATCCAATGAGCAGTACTTC | CASSMDPPTRSNEQYF
TRBJ1-5 | . | TRBD1 | TRBV20-1 | TGCAGTGCTACCCCAGGGGGCCATAGCAATCAGCCCCAGCATTTT | CSATPGGHSNQPQHF
TRBJ2-5 | once | . | TRBV21-1 | TGTGCCAGCAGCCTCCGGGACAGGGCCCAAGGGACCCAGTACTTC | CASSLRDRAQGTQYF
TRBJ1-2 | . | TRBD1 | TRBV6-2/TRBV6-3 | TGTGCCAGCAGTTCCACAGGGGTTTTCGGCTATGGCTACACCTTC | CASSSTGVFGYGYTF
TRBJ2-3 | few | . | TRBV7-9 | TGTGCCAGCAGCTTATATCGGCAAGTCACAGATACGCAGTATTTT | CASSLYRQVTDTQYF
TRBJ2-1 | . | . | TRBV11-2 | TGTGCCAGCAGCTCGGACACCTTAGCCTTAAGCTACAATGAGCAGTTCTTC | CASSSDTLALSYNEQFF
TRBJ2-5 | few | . | TRBV5-1 | TGCGCCAGCAGCTTGGGTCTGTGGCAAGAGACCCAGTACTTC | CASSLGLWQETQYF
TRBJ2-7 | . | TRBD1 | TRBV7-2 | TGTGCCAGCAGCTTCCACAGGGGGCGGCCCTACGAGCAGTACTTC | CASSFHRGRPYEQYF
TRBJ1-6 | . | . | TRBV20-1 | TGCGGTGCTAGAGATCCGGACAAAGACAGTTCACCCCTCCACTTT | CGARDPDKDSSPLHF
TRBJ2-4 | few | TRBD2 | TRBV24-1 | TGTGCCACCAGTGATCTTCGGGGGAGGGAGCAGTACTTC | CATSDLRGREQYF
TRBJ2-1 | few | . | TRBV20-1 | TGCAGTGCTAGAGAAGCGAGCACCTACAATGAGCAGTTCTTC | CSAREASTYNEQFF
TRBJ2-1 | . | . | TRBV5-1 | TGCGCCAGCAGCTTGGACCCCCCCGGCGCCTACAATGAGCAGTTCTTC | CASSLDPPGAYNEQFF
TRBJ2-5 | . | . | TRBV7-2 | TGTGCCAGCAGCTTTGGTCAGGGCATCCAAGAGACCCAGTACTTC | CASSFGQGIQETQYF
TRBJ2-3 | . | . | TRBV27 | TGTGCCAGCAATACGGGTGGGTGTGCAGATACGCAGTATTTT | CASNTGGCADTQYF
TRBJ2-1 | . | TRBD2 | TRBV20-1 | TGCAGTTCCCTAGTCGCTAGCGGGAGGATAAGCGGTGAGCAGTTCTTC | CSSLVASGRISGEQFF
TRBJ2-3 | . | . | TRBV12-3/TRBV12-4 | TGTGCCAGAACCACCGGAGATACGCAGTATTTT | CARTTGDTQYF
TRBJ2-7 | few | TRBD2 | TRBV28 | TGTGCCAGCAGTCCCCGGACTAGCGGGGACTTCTACGAGCAGTACTTC | CASSPRTSGDFYEQYF
TRBJ2-1 | few | . | TRBV4-3 | TGCGCCAGCAGCCAATCGAGTTTAGATGAGCAGTTCTTC | CASSQSSLDEQFF
TRBJ2-3 | . | . | TRBV13 | TGTGCCAGCAGCTTAGCGCACGGGCCGGGGGATACGCAGTATTTT | CASSLAHGPGDTQYF
TRBJ2-5 | . | TRBD2 | TRBV6-2/TRBV6-3 | TGTGCCAGCAGTTACCTTAGCGGGGGCGCAGAAGAGACCCAGTACTTC | CASSYLSGGAEETQYF